This T cell receptor (beta chain) came from a study of blood T cell repertoires in COVID-19 (dated by TCRdb to the early 2020s). As for the study more broadly: The collaborator samples originated in the United States, Italy and Spain and spanned the acute and convalescent phases of COVID-19. The material from the prospective study consisted of cDNA or gDNA derived from T cells, B-cell-depleted T cells, or PBMCs. Subjects who had been exposed to COVID-19, were actively infected with it, or had recovered from it provided the deeply sampled blood TCRbeta repertoires that made up the dataset. The repertoires were released in a freely available public database meant as a resource for research on the immune response to SARS-CoV-2. Samples were obtained from the ongoing ImmuneRACE study (first 160 participants) and from 950 to 1,500 subjects provided by 6 global collaborators. A de-identified subject ID, COVID-19 status, age in years and sex were almost always included in the sample metadata. Where HLA class I and class II types were available, the types were taken from metadata supplied by the sample provider, not from assay-based typing.

The immunoSEQ Assay, a bias-controlled multiplex PCR, was used to amplify TCRbeta CDR3 regions from genomic DNA. Per the original workflow: Nucleated cell counts per sample were estimated from amplification of reference gene primers within the assay. To quantify the absolute abundance of each unique TCRbeta CDR3 rearrangement, sequence reads were collapsed and filtered. For each sample, productive Simpson clonality was calculated by taking the square root of Simpson's diversity index across productive rearrangements. The source is immuneACCESS, and TCRdb retained only in-frame sequences with V and J called. Part of the clones is not carried over; for the studies checked, unresolved V genes explain less than half of this, and the remainder is unexplained. V and J calls plus clone size are reproduced from that table; the DNA served to infer D and trimming. The sample table records 400,000 to 450,000 clones; around 90% of these occur just once. The ten biggest clones cover 0.6% of the sample.

Findings and caveats that apply to the study as a whole: The quantity of clinical and demographic metadata differed by source and by participant and was supplied without curation.

Taken from the germline V gene, the CDR1 and CDR2 loops are SGDLS and YYNGEE. The trim is 5 bases for V and 1 base for J, with a gap of 9 bases between the germline ends. The CDR3, cysteine through phenylalanine, is 14 amino acids long. The read is trimmed to its CDR3 DNA, 42 bases read in frame from base 1. The table lists this clone with a count of one. No antigen is known for it. No base qualities exist here, and no much larger clone lies one base off it. In the prospective study, participants were about 18 to 95 years old, resided in about two dozen geographic areas of the United States, and were enrolled through a virtual design. Cohort assignment in the prospective study relied on participant-reported clinical history from a screening survey and a study questionnaire. Recovered participants in ImmuneRACE Cohort 3 were defined by two consecutive negative NP/OP PCR tests, clearance by a healthcare professional, or resolution of symptoms. In the prospective study, whole blood, serum and a nasopharyngeal or oropharyngeal swab were collected from each participant by mobile phlebotomists. Prospective study participants could optionally give additional blood draws and questionnaires over a roughly 2-month period. Blood samples from the prospective study were shipped frozen or at room temperature prior to DNA extraction.

Sequenced material: PBMCs or T cells enriched from blood (not recorded which). This TCR derives from a man younger than 35 who had recovered from COVID-19. The chain is assembled from TRBV9 and TRBJ2-2; the D gene is perhaps TRBD2, from 6 matching bases. The CDR3 protein is CASSFSGNTGELFF. The base sequence is TGTGCCAGCAGTTTTAGCGGGAACACCGGGGAGCTGTTTTTT.